This TCR beta chain was obtained from a study of cytomegalovirus exposure and HLA in healthy donors. Separate from the roughly 700-subject first cohort was the roughly 130-subject validation cohort, to which the donors belonged. Repertoires were generated with immunoSEQ multiplex PCR, while TCRdb's copy carries only in-frame clones and drops some. The sample lists 150,000 to 200,000 clones, 86% occurring once. Trimming cost V 0 bases and J 11 bases, with 4 bases left between them. The CDR3 runs 10 residues. Germline-derived CDR1 and CDR2 are SNHLY and FYNNEI. The specimen sequenced was PBMCs. The chain has TRBV2 and TRBJ1-1; D is ambiguous. The sequence was collected from a man aged 25-45 years in good health and CMV-seropositive. CDR3 loop: CASSEANAFF. The CDR3 DNA reads as TGTGCCAGCAGTGAAGCTAATGCTTTCTTT.